The T cell receptor beta chain described here comes from a study of identical twins. Broader study findings: The analysis was cross-sectional rather than longitudinal within donors.

With regard to this clonotype: Antigen specificity is unknown. The junction shows a germline mismatch at one end, possibly a read error.

TCRdb itself ran the 5' RACE reads through MiXCR, one entry per CDR3 protein. The sample contains about 1.7 million distinct CDR3 sequences, around a third of which appear only once. Germline CDR1 and CDR2: DFQATT and SNEGSKA (reference sequence). This CDR3 comprises 16 residues. The sequenced material came from cord blood. The chain links TRBV20-1 to TRBJ1-5; maybe TRBD1 (5 bases). The sequence was collected from a newborn girl in good health. CDR3 region: CSASIGGTFSNQPRHF. The DNA for the CDR3 is TGCAGTGCTAGTATTGGGGGTACCTTTAGCAATCAGCCCCGGCATTTT.